The 16 T cell receptor beta chains below all came from one sample that was sequenced in a study of response to subunit inactivated influenza vaccine. TCRdb passed the RT-PCR reads through MiXCR, listing each CDR3 protein once. The table has a few hundred thousand distinct CDR3 sequences, less than 25% seen once. Sequenced material: PBMCs from blood, taken less than 22 months after vaccination. Receptors were obtained from a man between 50 and 75 years old who received an inactivated influenza vaccine.

This chain's CDR3 is CATQRGEQPQHF. The CDR3 bases are TGTGCCACCCAACGCGGGGAACAGCCCCAGCATTTT. The V and J genes are TRBV6-2 or TRBV6-3 and TRBJ1-5; D remains unclear. Trimming pared 10 bases from V and 7 bases from J, leaving 14 bases between. CDR3 length: 12 amino acids. Per the germline V gene, CDR1 is MNHEY and CDR2 is SVGEGT.

The chain uses TRBV6-5 and TRBJ1-2, with D perhaps matching TRBD1 (5 bases). Trimming pared 7 bases from V and 8 bases from J, leaving 14 bases between. Germline assignment: CDR1 MNHEY and CDR2 SVGAGI. CDR3 length equals 12 residues. This CDR3 is CASTTQGGGYTF. The CDR3 DNA sequence: TGTGCCAGCACCACGCAGGGTGGCGGCTACACCTTC.

In this sample, this clonotype turned up a few times. The chain uses TRBV11-2 and TRBJ1-6; the D is unclear. Trimming took off 7 bases at V and 9 bases at J, with 13 bases between the two ends. Germline lookup yields CDR1 SGHAT and CDR2 FQNNGV. This CDR3 contains 13 residues. The CDR3 bases are TGTGCCAGCACACAAGAGCGGGGTTCACCCCTCCACTTT. Encoded protein: CASTQERGSPLHF.

This clonotype was detected only a few times. This chain joins TRBV20-1 and TRBJ2-7; possibly TRBD2 for D (6 bases). The CDR3 is 16 residues long. Germline lookup yields CDR1 DFQATT and CDR2 SNEGSKA (reference sequence). The V gene lost 0 bases and the J gene lost 5 bases, with 20 bases spanning the gap. CDR3 sequence reads: CSARESPPGGINEQYF. The CDR3 coding sequence is TGCAGTGCTAGAGAGAGCCCCCCCGGCGGGATCAACGAGCAGTACTTC.

J is TRBJ2-1 and V is TRBV14, with TRBD2 matching over 8 bases. This CDR3 is built from 17 residues. V lost 0 bases and J lost 8; bases outside the gene matches: 12. CDR1 is SGHDN, CDR2 FVKESK, per germline. The CDR3 nucleotides read TGTGCCAGCAGCCAAGATAGAGGAGCGGGAGCCCCCGATGAGCAGTTCTTC. This sequence encodes CASSQDRGAGAPDEQFF.

V usage is TRBV4-2 and J usage is TRBJ2-7; 9 bases agree with TRBD1. The CDR3 is made up of 15 amino acids. V lost 2 bases, J lost 3 bases, and 5 bases stayed unmatched. CDR1 and CDR2 (germline): LGHNA, YNFKEQ. CDR3 loop: CASSQTTGGNYEQYF. The CDR3 coding sequence is TGTGCCAGCAGCCAAACTACAGGGGGCAACTACGAGCAGTACTTC.

The J gene is TRBJ1-5, the V gene TRBV20-1, with a possible D match to TRBD1 (6 bases). The germline CDR1 and CDR2 sequences are DFQATT and SNEGSKA (reference sequence). CDR3 length: 14 amino acids. V shed 0 bases and J shed 7 bases, with 13 bases lying between them. The CDR3 DNA follows: TGCAGTGCTAGAGACCCCAGGGGAGGACAGCCCCAGCATTTT. Protein: CSARDPRGGQPQHF.

This clonotype was seen only a few times. The chain recombines TRBV5-1 with TRBJ1-1; D is ambiguous. V dropped 0 bases and J dropped 8 bases, with 14 bases sitting between them. Germline V CDR1 and CDR2: SGHRS, YFSETQ. This CDR3 has 14 residues. The CDR3 region is CASSLGSSGKEAFF. The CDR3 DNA sequence: TGCGCCAGCAGCTTGGGTAGTTCGGGGAAGGAAGCTTTCTTT.

Only a few counts were recorded for this clonotype. The gene calls are TRBV14 and TRBJ2-7; 8 positions match TRBD1. CDR1 SGHDN and CDR2 FVKESK come from the germline V gene. The ends lost 4 bases at V and 10 bases at J; junction bases unmatched: 9. The CDR3 totals 13 residues. For the CDR3, the DNA is TGTGCCAGCAGCCGGGACCGACAGGGGAGACAGTACTTC. The encoded protein is CASSRDRQGRQYF.

The genes are TRBV7-9 and TRBJ2-3, with a possible D match to TRBD1 (5 bases). Germline CDR1 and CDR2: SEHNR and FQNEAQ (reference sequence). The CDR3 has 13 residues. V was pared by 8 bases and J by 0 bases, with 9 bases between. The CDR3 reads CASLAGSTDTQYF. CDR3 bases: TGTGCCAGCTTGGCAGGGAGCACAGATACGCAGTATTTT.

Here the CDR3 reads CSVAGTSGNLYNEQFF. In DNA, the CDR3 is TGCAGCGTTGCCGGGACTAGCGGGAACCTCTACAATGAGCAGTTCTTC. This chain connects TRBV29-1 to TRBJ2-1; TRBD2 matches 13 bases. The CDR3 has 16 amino acids. V gave up 4 bases and J gave up 3 bases; unmatched junction bases: 6. Germline loops: CDR1 SQVTM, CDR2 ANQGSEA.

This clonotype occurred once. J is TRBJ2-2 and V is TRBV20-1; D call uncertain. Germline V gene lookup returns CDR1 DFQATT and CDR2 SNEGSKA (reference sequence). Trimming left V 0 bases short and J 5 bases short, with 16 bases between. The CDR3 loop spans 16 amino acids. CDR3 in amino acids: CSARDSRRSSTGELFF. CDR3 DNA sequence: TGCAGTGCTAGAGATTCCCGTCGAAGCTCGACCGGGGAGCTGTTTTTT.

This clonotype was counted many times. The genes are TRBV24-1 and TRBJ1-5, with D uncertain. This CDR3 contains 13 residues. Germline CDR1 is KGHDR and CDR2 is SFDVKD. Trimming took 9 bases from V and 2 from J, leaving 10 bases between them. In DNA, the CDR3 is TGTGCCACCTCTAGGGATGGCAATCAGCCCCAGCATTTT. Its protein product is CATSRDGNQPQHF.

J is TRBJ2-3 and V is TRBV23-1; D remains unclear. TRBV23-1 belongs to the ORF category, with a function that is uncertain. V lost 7 bases, J lost 1 base, and 12 bases lay in between. The CDR3 length is 14 residues. The CDR3 is CASTSFVGTDTQYF. In nucleotides, the CDR3 is TGCGCCAGCACGTCTTTTGTGGGCACAGATACGCAGTATTTT.

This clonotype was counted only a few times. The J gene is TRBJ1-5, the V gene TRBV20-1, with a tentative D call TRBD1 (5 bases). Deletions cut 7 bases from V and 0 bases from J, with 13 bases between. Per the germline V gene, CDR1 is DFQATT and CDR2 is SNEGSKA (reference sequence). The CDR3 covers 14 residues. The CDR3 spells CSVRGVISNQPQHF. CDR3 nucleotides: TGCAGTGTACGGGGGGTAATTAGCAATCAGCCCCAGCATTTT.

The chain has TRBV6-2 or TRBV6-3 and TRBJ2-7; D may be TRBD1 (5 bases). The CDR3 covers 14 residues. The V end lost 0 bases, the J end lost 2 bases, and 8 bases lay between the germline ends. Per the germline V gene, CDR1 is MNHEY and CDR2 is SVGEGT. CDR3 residues: CASSYSQGTYEQYF. As DNA, the CDR3 is TGTGCCAGCAGTTACTCGCAGGGAACCTACGAGCAGTACTTC.